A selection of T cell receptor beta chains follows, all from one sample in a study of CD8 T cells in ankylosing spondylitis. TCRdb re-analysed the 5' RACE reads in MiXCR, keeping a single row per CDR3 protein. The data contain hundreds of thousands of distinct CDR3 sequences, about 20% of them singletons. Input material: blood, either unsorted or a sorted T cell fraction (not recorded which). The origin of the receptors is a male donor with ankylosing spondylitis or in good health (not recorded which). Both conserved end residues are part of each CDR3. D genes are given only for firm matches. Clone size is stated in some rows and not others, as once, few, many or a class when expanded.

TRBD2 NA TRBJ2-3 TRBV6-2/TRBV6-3 TGTGCCAGCAGTTCCCCGCGGGGGTATACGCAGTATTTT CASSSPRGYTQYF
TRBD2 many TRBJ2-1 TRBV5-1 TGCGCCAGCAGCTTGACTAGCGGGGGGCCGAGGCCGTTCTTC CASSLTSGGPRPFF
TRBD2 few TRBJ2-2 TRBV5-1 TGCGCCAGCAGCCGGGGGGGGACTGCGAACACCGGGGAGCTGTTTTTT CASSRGGTANTGELFF
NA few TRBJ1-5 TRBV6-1 TGTGCCAGCAGGTTGGGTGGGGATCAGCCCCAGCATTTT CASRLGGDQPQHF
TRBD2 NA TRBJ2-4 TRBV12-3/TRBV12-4 TGTGCCAGCAGTTTTGGTGGGGGGGATAGGGACATTCAGTACTTC CASSFGGGDRDIQYF
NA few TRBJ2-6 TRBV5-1 TGCGCCAGCAGCTTGGGGGGGGCACGCGGGCTTGTACCTTCTGGGGCCAACGTCCTGACTTTC CASSLGGARGLVPSGANVLTF
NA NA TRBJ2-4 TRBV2 TGTGCCAGTCAAACGGGGGTTGGCATTCAGTACTTC CASQTGVGIQYF
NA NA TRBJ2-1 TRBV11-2 TGTGCCAGCAGCGCAACAGGAAACTCCTACAATGAGCAGTTCTTC CASSATGNSYNEQFF
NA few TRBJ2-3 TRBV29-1 TGCAGCGTCAGACTAGGTCTGGATACGCAGTATTTT CSVRLGLDTQYF
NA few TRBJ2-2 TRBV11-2 TGTGCCAGCAGCTTAGTATCAATCGGGGAGCTGTTTTTT CASSLVSIGELFF
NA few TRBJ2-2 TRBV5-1 TGCGCCAGCAGAACCCCGAACACCGGGGAGCTGTTTTTT CASRTPNTGELFF
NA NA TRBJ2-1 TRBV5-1 TGCGCCAGCAGACGATGGGGGGCAGTCTACAATGAGCAGTTCTTC CASRRWGAVYNEQFF
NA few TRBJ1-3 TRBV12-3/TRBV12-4 TGTGCCAGCAGTCGAGGGGCAGGGGGAAACACCATATATTTT CASSRGAGGNTIYF
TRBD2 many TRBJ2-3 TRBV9 TGTGCCAGCAGCGTAGCCGGTAGCGGGAGAACAGATACGCAGTATTTT CASSVAGSGRTDTQYF
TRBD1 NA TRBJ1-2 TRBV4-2 TGTGCCAGCAGCCAGGACGGACAGGTTGGCTACACCTTC CASSQDGQVGYTF
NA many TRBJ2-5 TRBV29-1 TGCAGCGTTGTCCGTTGGGAGACCCAGTACTTC CSVVRWETQYF
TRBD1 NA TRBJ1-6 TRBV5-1 TGCGCCAGCAGCGACTTACAGGGGGACAATTCACCCCTCCACTTT CASSDLQGDNSPLHF
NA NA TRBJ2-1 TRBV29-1 TGCAGCGTCCATATCCCGGGAGAGGCGTGGAATGAGCAGTTCTTC CSVHIPGEAWNEQFF
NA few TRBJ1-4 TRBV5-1 TGCGCCAGCAGCAGACCGGATCCTAATGAAAAACTGTTTTTT CASSRPDPNEKLFF
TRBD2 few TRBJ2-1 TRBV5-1 TGCGCCAGCAGCCCGGGACTAGCGGTCCCCTACAATGAGCAGTTCTTC CASSPGLAVPYNEQFF
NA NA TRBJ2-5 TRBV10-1 TGCGCCAGCAGTGATGGGGGGCCAGAGGCCCAGTACTTC CASSDGGPEAQYF
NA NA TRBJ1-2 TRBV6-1 TGTGCCAGCAGTGAAGCGCGAAGGACGTGGTACTATGGCTACACCTTC CASSEARRTWYYGYTF